These 2 T cell receptor beta chains were all obtained from the same sample, sequenced in a study of blood T cell repertoires in COVID-19. Generated by immunoSEQ multiplex PCR, the TCRdb table keeps only in-frame clones and is missing some. The sample lists roughly 200,000 clones; 83% were seen once. Sequencing was done on a sample of peripheral blood. These TCRs come from a woman in her 30s with COVID-19, enrolled during active disease.

The V and J genes are TRBV2 and TRBJ2-5; no firm D call. V lost 6 bases to trimming and J lost 1 base, with 3 bases between them. Germline-derived CDR1 and CDR2 are SNHLY and FYNNEI. The CDR3 spans 11 residues. DNA of the CDR3: TGTGCCAGCAGCATCCAAGAGACCCAGTACTTC. It encodes CASSIQETQYF.

The chain has TRBV19 and TRBJ2-7; D is undetermined. V shed 3 bases and J shed 3 bases, with 12 bases lying between them. The germline gives CDR1 LNHDA, CDR2 SQIVND (reference sequence). The CDR3 loop spans 14 amino acids. CDR3 in amino acids: CASSIGPLDYEQYF. CDR3 in DNA: TGTGCCAGTAGTATTGGGCCACTGGACTACGAGCAGTACTTC.